A selection of T cell receptor beta chains follows, all from one sample in a study of T cells after yellow fever vaccination. TCRdb re-derived calls from the 5' RACE reads in MiXCR, one entry per CDR3 protein. The table records hundreds of thousands of distinct CDR3 sequences, 4.1% of them present only once. The specimen was PBMCs, collected 5 days after the yellow fever booster vaccination. All receptors derive from a man aged 18-30 years who received the YFV17D yellow fever vaccine. The CDR3 runs from the conserved cysteine through the conserved F or W. Fields, in order: clone size, CDR3 length, V gene, J gene, D gene, CDR3 DNA, CDR3 protein. The D gene is left open where the match is weak. The size of a clone is reported for some rows only, either as once, few or many, or as a class for expanded clones.

size: NA
length: 15
V: TRBV7-2
J: TRBJ2-5
D: NA
DNA: TGTGCCAGCAGCTTAATGACCCCAGAAAGGGAGACCCAGTACTTC
CDR3: CASSLMTPERETQYF

size: many
length: 18
V: TRBV7-9
J: TRBJ2-6
D: TRBD2
DNA: TGTGCCAGCAGCTCGCCACCGGGACTAAGCTCTGGGGCCAACGTCCTGACTTTC
CDR3: CASSSPPGLSSGANVLTF

size: few
length: 15
V: TRBV7-9
J: TRBJ1-2
D: NA
DNA: TGTGCCAGCAGCTTAGACACCGGGACACCCTATGGCTACACCTTC
CDR3: CASSLDTGTPYGYTF

size: few
length: 13
V: TRBV18
J: TRBJ2-7
D: NA
DNA: TGTGCCAGCTCACGTGTGGACCCCCACGAGCAGTACTTC
CDR3: CASSRVDPHEQYF

size: many
length: 13
V: TRBV5-1
J: TRBJ1-2
D: NA
DNA: TGCGCCAGCAGCGTCCGGGACCCTCAGGGCTACACCTTC
CDR3: CASSVRDPQGYTF

size: many
length: 15
V: TRBV20-1
J: TRBJ2-3
D: NA
DNA: TGCAGTTTCGTAGGGGTTTCCGGGCGAAAAGATACGCAGTATTTT
CDR3: CSFVGVSGRKDTQYF

size: NA
length: 14
V: TRBV7-9
J: TRBJ1-5
D: NA
DNA: TGTGCCAGCAGCCCCGGTAGGGTTGGTCAGCCCCAGCATTTT
CDR3: CASSPGRVGQPQHF

size: many
length: 17
V: TRBV7-9
J: TRBJ2-1
D: TRBD2
DNA: TGTGCCAGCAGCTCCAACCGGCTAGCGGGGGCCTACAATGAGCAGTTCTTC
CDR3: CASSSNRLAGAYNEQFF

size: few
length: 15
V: TRBV13
J: TRBJ1-2
D: TRBD1
DNA: TGTGCCAGCAGCCACACAGGGGGCGTTAACTATGGCTACACCTTC
CDR3: CASSHTGGVNYGYTF

size: NA
length: 13
V: TRBV20-1
J: TRBJ2-1
D: TRBD1
DNA: TGCAGTGCTAGACGACAGGGGGCCAATGAGCAGTTCTTC
CDR3: CSARRQGANEQFF

size: NA
length: 15
V: TRBV24-1
J: TRBJ2-1
D: TRBD1
DNA: TGTGCCACCAGTGATCGGACAGGGTTTAACAATGAGCAGTTCTTC
CDR3: CATSDRTGFNNEQFF

size: NA
length: 15
V: TRBV5-1
J: TRBJ2-2
D: NA
DNA: TGCGCCAGCAGCTTGGAGACTCCCAACACCGGGGAGCTGTTTTTT
CDR3: CASSLETPNTGELFF

size: many
length: 15
V: TRBV6-2/TRBV6-3
J: TRBJ2-3
D: TRBD2
DNA: TGTGCCAGCAGCCTGGGACTAGCGGGGGCGGATACGCAGTATTTT
CDR3: CASSLGLAGADTQYF

size: NA
length: 17
V: TRBV6-2/TRBV6-3
J: TRBJ2-2
D: TRBD1
DNA: TGTGCCATCGACCAGAGGGAGTGGACAGGGGGCGCCGGGGAGCTGTTTTTT
CDR3: CAIDQREWTGGAGELFF

size: many
length: 16
V: TRBV5-5
J: TRBJ2-6
D: NA
DNA: TGTGCCAGCAGCTTGGAGGTCCTCGCTGGGGCCAACGTCCTGACTTTC
CDR3: CASSLEVLAGANVLTF

size: few
length: 16
V: TRBV10-3
J: TRBJ2-1
D: TRBD2
DNA: TGTGCCATCAGTGCCTATGGGGCGGGGGGGCTGAATGAGCAGTTCTTC
CDR3: CAISAYGAGGLNEQFF

size: few
length: 13
V: TRBV10-3
J: TRBJ1-1
D: NA
DNA: TGTGCCATGGGGTCATTTGGGAACACTGAAGCTTTCTTT
CDR3: CAMGSFGNTEAFF

size: NA
length: 16
V: TRBV15
J: TRBJ1-5
D: TRBD1
DNA: TGTGCCACCAGCAGAGAACCCACAGGGGGAATTCAGCCCCAGCATTTT
CDR3: CATSREPTGGIQPQHF

size: many
length: 14
V: TRBV6-5
J: TRBJ2-2
D: NA
DNA: TGTGCCAGCACTAAGTTGGGGGTAACCGGGGAGCTGTTTTTT
CDR3: CASTKLGVTGELFF

size: NA
length: 14
V: TRBV29-1
J: TRBJ2-7
D: NA
DNA: TGCAGCGTTGAAACGGGACCAAAACTTTACGAGCAGTACTTC
CDR3: CSVETGPKLYEQYF

size: many
length: 13
V: TRBV7-2
J: TRBJ2-1
D: TRBD1
DNA: TGTGCCATCTGGGGACAGACATACAATGAGCAGTTCTTC
CDR3: CAIWGQTYNEQFF

size: NA
length: 13
V: TRBV6-5
J: TRBJ2-2
D: NA
DNA: TGTGCCAGCACGCGTGCGAACACCGGGGAGCTGTTTTTT
CDR3: CASTRANTGELFF

size: NA
length: 13
V: TRBV29-1
J: TRBJ1-1
D: TRBD1
DNA: TGCAGCGTTGGACAGGGCGAGGGCACTGAAGCTTTCTTT
CDR3: CSVGQGEGTEAFF

size: NA
length: 13
V: TRBV7-8
J: TRBJ1-2
D: NA
DNA: TGTGCCAGCAGCCGACGGGGGGGTGGGGGCTACACCTTC
CDR3: CASSRRGGGGYTF

size: NA
length: 14
V: TRBV5-5
J: TRBJ1-2
D: TRBD1
DNA: TGTGCCAGCAGCCTGGGACAGGGGGCAAGTGGCTACACCTTC
CDR3: CASSLGQGASGYTF

size: few
length: 15
V: TRBV5-1
J: TRBJ1-2
D: TRBD1
DNA: TGCGCCAGCAGCACGCCGGGACAGGGGAGCTATGGCTACACCTTC
CDR3: CASSTPGQGSYGYTF

size: few
length: 17
V: TRBV4-2
J: TRBJ2-6
D: NA
DNA: TGTGCCAGCAGCCATTCCGGGGGTCGTTCTGGGGCCAACGTCCTGACTTTC
CDR3: CASSHSGGRSGANVLTF

size: few
length: 14
V: TRBV29-1
J: TRBJ2-3
D: NA
DNA: TGCAGCGTTGAAGACAACCATGGCACAGATACGCAGTATTTT
CDR3: CSVEDNHGTDTQYF

size: few
length: 16
V: TRBV5-4
J: TRBJ2-1
D: TRBD2
DNA: TGTGCCAGCAGTCGGAGGGTAGCGGGGGCTGACAATGAGCAGTTCTTC
CDR3: CASSRRVAGADNEQFF

size: NA
length: 14
V: TRBV29-1
J: TRBJ1-4
D: NA
DNA: TGCAGCGTTGAAAACCTATCAACTAATGAAAAACTGTTTTTT
CDR3: CSVENLSTNEKLFF

size: NA
length: 15
V: TRBV2
J: TRBJ2-2
D: NA
DNA: TGTGCCAGCAGTCCCGGGGGGCCCTCCACCGGGGAGCTGTTTTTT
CDR3: CASSPGGPSTGELFF

size: NA
length: 14
V: TRBV5-1
J: TRBJ1-1
D: NA
DNA: TGCGCCAGCAGCTTGGCACAGGCCAACACTGAAGCTTTCTTT
CDR3: CASSLAQANTEAFF

size: few
length: 16
V: TRBV28
J: TRBJ2-3
D: NA
DNA: TGTGCCAGCAGTTTCTCCTCGGCGGCTAGCACAGATACGCAGTATTTT
CDR3: CASSFSSAASTDTQYF

size: few
length: 16
V: TRBV5-6
J: TRBJ1-1
D: TRBD1
DNA: TGTGCCAGCAGCCAACTCGGACAGGGAATGAACACTGAAGCTTTCTTT
CDR3: CASSQLGQGMNTEAFF

size: NA
length: 17
V: TRBV4-3
J: TRBJ2-5
D: TRBD2
DNA: TGCGCCAGCAGCCAAGATGTTGCGGGGGGGCTTGCAGAGACCCAGTACTTC
CDR3: CASSQDVAGGLAETQYF

size: many
length: 13
V: TRBV12-3/TRBV12-4
J: TRBJ2-2
D: TRBD1
DNA: TGTGCCAGCAGCCCGACAGGGTCCGGGGAGCTGTTTTTT
CDR3: CASSPTGSGELFF

size: NA
length: 15
V: TRBV5-6
J: TRBJ2-2
D: TRBD1
DNA: TGTGCCAGCAGCTTGCCGGACAGGGCGGCCGGGGAGCTGTTTTTT
CDR3: CASSLPDRAAGELFF

size: NA
length: 16
V: TRBV5-1
J: TRBJ2-2
D: NA
DNA: TGCGGCAGCAGTCCACTAGCCACGGGGAACACCGGGGAGCTGTTTTTT
CDR3: CGSSPLATGNTGELFF

size: few
length: 12
V: TRBV12-3/TRBV12-4
J: TRBJ2-2
D: NA
DNA: TGTGCCCTGGGAAAGGGGACCGGGGAGCTGTTTTTT
CDR3: CALGKGTGELFF

size: few
length: 17
V: TRBV6-5
J: TRBJ2-6
D: TRBD1
DNA: TGTGCCAGCAGAACCGGGACAGGGCCTTGGGGGGCCAACGTCCTGACTTTC
CDR3: CASRTGTGPWGANVLTF

size: many
length: 17
V: TRBV3-1
J: TRBJ2-2
D: NA
DNA: TGTGCCAGCAGCCAATACCCCCCCGGGGGGAACACCGGGGAGCTGTTTTTT
CDR3: CASSQYPPGGNTGELFF

size: many
length: 13
V: TRBV12-3/TRBV12-4
J: TRBJ1-2
D: NA
DNA: TGTGCCAGCAGTGGGACACACATCTATGGCTACACCTTC
CDR3: CASSGTHIYGYTF

size: few
length: 16
V: TRBV6-5
J: TRBJ1-1
D: TRBD1
DNA: TGTGCCAGCAGTTACTCCGGGACAGGGGATTTCACTGAAGCTTTCTTT
CDR3: CASSYSGTGDFTEAFF

size: few
length: 13
V: TRBV6-1
J: TRBJ1-5
D: NA
DNA: TGTGCCAGCACAGGGGATGGCAATCAGCCCCAGCATTTT
CDR3: CASTGDGNQPQHF

size: many
length: 15
V: TRBV14
J: TRBJ2-3
D: NA
DNA: TGTGCCAGCAGCCAAGTATCCCGGACCACAGATACGCAGTATTTT
CDR3: CASSQVSRTTDTQYF

size: few
length: 16
V: TRBV28
J: TRBJ2-6
D: NA
DNA: TGTGCCAGCAGTTTAGGGGGCCAGTCCGGGGCCAACGTCCTGACTTTC
CDR3: CASSLGGQSGANVLTF

size: NA
length: 12
V: TRBV6-5
J: TRBJ2-3
D: NA
DNA: TGTGCCAGCAGTCCTAATTCAGATACGGAGTATTTT
CDR3: CASSPNSDTEYF

size: few
length: 20
V: TRBV21-1
J: TRBJ2-3
D: NA
DNA: TGTGCCAGCAGCAGGGTAAACCATCAAACCCCCCAGTTTCTACCTTTTACGCAGTATTTT
CDR3: CASSRVNHQTPQFLPFTQYF